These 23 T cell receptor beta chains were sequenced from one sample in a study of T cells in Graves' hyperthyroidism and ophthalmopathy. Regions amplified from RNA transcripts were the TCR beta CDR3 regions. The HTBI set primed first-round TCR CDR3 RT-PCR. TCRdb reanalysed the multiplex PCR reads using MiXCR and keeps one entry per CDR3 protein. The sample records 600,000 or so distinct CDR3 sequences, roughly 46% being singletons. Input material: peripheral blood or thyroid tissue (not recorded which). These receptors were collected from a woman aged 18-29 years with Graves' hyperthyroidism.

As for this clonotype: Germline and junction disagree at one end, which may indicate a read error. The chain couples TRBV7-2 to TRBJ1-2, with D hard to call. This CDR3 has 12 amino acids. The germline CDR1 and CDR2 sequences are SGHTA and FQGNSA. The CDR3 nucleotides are TGTGCCAGCAGCCTGGGGAACTGTGGCTACACCTTC. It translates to CASSLGNCGYTF.

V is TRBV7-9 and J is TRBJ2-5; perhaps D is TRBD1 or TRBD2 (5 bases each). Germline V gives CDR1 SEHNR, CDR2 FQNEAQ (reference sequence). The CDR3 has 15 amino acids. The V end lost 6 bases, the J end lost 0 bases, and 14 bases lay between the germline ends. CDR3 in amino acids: CASRSRDLNQETQYF. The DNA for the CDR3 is TGTGCCAGCAGGTCCCGGGACCTCAACCAAGAGACCCAGTACTTC.

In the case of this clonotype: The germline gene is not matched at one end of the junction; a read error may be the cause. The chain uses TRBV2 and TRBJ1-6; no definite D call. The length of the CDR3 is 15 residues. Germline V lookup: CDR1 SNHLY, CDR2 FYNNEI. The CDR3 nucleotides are TGTGCCGGCAGTGTTTACAAATCAGGCAATTCACCCCTCCACTTT. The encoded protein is CAGSVYKSGNSPLHF. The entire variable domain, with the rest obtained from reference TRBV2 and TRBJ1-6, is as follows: EPEVTQTPSHQVTQMGQEVILRCVPISNHLYFYWYRQILGQKVEFLVSFYNNEISEKSEIFDDQFSVERPDGSNFTLKIRSTKLEDSAMYFCAGSVYKSGNSPLHFGNGTRLTVT.

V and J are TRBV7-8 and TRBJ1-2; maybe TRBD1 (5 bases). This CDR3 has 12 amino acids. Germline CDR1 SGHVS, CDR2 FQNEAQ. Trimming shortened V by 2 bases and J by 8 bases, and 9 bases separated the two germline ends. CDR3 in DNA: TGTGCCAGCAGCTTAAGAAGGGACGGCTACACCTTC. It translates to CASSLRRDGYTF.

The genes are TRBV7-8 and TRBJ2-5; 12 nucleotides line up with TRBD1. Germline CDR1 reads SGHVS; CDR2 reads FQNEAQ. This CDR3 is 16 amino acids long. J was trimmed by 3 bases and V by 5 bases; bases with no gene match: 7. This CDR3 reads CASSLYGTGGEETQYF. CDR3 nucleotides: TGTGCCAGCAGCCTGTACGGGACAGGGGGCGAAGAGACCCAGTACTTC.

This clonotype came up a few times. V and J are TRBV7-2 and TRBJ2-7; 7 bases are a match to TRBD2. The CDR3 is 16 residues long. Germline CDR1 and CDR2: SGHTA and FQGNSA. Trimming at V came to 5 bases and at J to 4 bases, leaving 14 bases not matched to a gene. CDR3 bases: TGTGCCAGCAGCCACTGGAATGGGAGGGCCGCATACGAGCAGTACTTC. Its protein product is CASSHWNGRAAYEQYF.

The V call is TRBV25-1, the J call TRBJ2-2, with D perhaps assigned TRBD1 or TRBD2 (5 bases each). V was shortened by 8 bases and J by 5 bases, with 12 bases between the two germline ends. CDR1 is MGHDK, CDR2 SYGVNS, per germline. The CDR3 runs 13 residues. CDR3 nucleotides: TGTGCCAGCGTCCGGGGCCAAACCGGGGAGCTGTTTTTT. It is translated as CASVRGQTGELFF.

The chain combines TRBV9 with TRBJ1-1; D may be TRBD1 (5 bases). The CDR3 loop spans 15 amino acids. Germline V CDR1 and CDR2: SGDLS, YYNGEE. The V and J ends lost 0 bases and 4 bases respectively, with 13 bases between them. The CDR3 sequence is CASSVERGAVTEAFF. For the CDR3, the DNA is TGTGCCAGCAGCGTAGAGAGGGGCGCCGTCACTGAAGCTTTCTTT.

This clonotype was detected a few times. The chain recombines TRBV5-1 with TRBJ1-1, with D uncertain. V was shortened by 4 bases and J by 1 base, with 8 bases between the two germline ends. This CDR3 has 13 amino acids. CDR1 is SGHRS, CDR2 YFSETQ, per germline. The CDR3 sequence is CASSMSPNTEAFF. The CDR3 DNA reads TGCGCCAGCAGCATGAGTCCGAACACTGAAGCTTTCTTT.

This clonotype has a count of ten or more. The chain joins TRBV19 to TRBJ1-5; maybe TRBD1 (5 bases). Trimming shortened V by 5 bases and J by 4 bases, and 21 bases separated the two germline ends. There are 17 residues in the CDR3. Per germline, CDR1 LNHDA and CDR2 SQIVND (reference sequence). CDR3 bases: TGTGCCAGTAGTTTCCTCTCAGACAGCCCAGCGAATCAGCCCCAGCATTTT. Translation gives CASSFLSDSPANQPQHF. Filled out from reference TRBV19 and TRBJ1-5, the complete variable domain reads DGGITQSPKYLFRKEGQNVTLSCEQNLNHDAMYWYRQDPGQGLRLIYYSQIVNDFQKGDIAEGYSVSREKKESFPLTVTSAQKNPTAFYLCASSFLSDSPANQPQHFGDGTRLSIL.

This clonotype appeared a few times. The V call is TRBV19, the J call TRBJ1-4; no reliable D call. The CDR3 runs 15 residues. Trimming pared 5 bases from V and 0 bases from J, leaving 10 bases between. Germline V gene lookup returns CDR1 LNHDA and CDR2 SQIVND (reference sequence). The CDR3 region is CASSLAYPTNEKLFF. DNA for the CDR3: TGTGCCAGTAGTTTGGCCTATCCAACTAATGAAAAACTGTTTTTT.

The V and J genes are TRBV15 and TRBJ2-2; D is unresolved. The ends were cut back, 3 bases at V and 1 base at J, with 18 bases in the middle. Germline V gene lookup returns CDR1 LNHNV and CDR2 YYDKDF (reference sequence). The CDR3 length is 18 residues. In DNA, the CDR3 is TGTGCCACCAGCAGGTTAGGGCGGTGGACGGAGAACACCGGGGAGCTGTTTTTT. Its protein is CATSRLGRWTENTGELFF.

The CDR3 DNA is TGTGCCAGCAGTTACTCACCGGGACAGGGAGACGAGCAGTACTTC. Translated: CASSYSPGQGDEQYF. The chain couples TRBV6-5 to TRBJ2-7, with TRBD1 matching over 9 bases. The CDR3 loop spans 15 amino acids. V shed 0 bases and J 5 bases; nucleotides not matched to a gene: 5. Looked up from germline, CDR1 is MNHEY and CDR2 is SVGAGI.

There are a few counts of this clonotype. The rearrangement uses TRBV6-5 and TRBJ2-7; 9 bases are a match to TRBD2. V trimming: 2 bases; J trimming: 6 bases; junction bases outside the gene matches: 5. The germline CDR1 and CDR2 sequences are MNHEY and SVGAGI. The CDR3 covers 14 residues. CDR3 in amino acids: CASSYELAGFEQYF. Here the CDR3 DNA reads TGTGCCAGCAGTTACGAACTAGCGGGTTTCGAGCAGTACTTC.

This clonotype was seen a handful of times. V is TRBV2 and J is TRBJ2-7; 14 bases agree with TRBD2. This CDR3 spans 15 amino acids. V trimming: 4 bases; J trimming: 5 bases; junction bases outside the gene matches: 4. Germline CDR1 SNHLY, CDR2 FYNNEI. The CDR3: CASSAGTSGSDEQYF. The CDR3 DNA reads TGTGCCAGCAGTGCAGGGACTAGCGGGAGCGACGAGCAGTACTTC.

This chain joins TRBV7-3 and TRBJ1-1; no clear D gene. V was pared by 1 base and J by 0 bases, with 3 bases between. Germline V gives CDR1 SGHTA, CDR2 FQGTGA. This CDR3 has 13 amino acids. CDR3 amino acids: CASSLMVNTEAFF. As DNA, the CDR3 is TGTGCCAGCAGCTTAATGGTGAACACTGAAGCTTTCTTT.

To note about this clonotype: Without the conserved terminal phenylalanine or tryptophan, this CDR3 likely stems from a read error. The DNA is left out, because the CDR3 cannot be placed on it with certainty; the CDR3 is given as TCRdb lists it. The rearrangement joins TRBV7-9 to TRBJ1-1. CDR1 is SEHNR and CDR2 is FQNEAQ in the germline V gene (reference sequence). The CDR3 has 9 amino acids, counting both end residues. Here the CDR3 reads CASRPNSFS.

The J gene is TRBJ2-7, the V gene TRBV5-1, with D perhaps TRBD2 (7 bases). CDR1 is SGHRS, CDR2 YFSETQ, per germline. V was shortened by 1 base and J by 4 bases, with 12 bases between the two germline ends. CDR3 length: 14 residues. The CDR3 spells CASSLRGTIYEQYF. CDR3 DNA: TGCGCCAGCAGCTTGAGGGGGACTATATACGAGCAGTACTTC.

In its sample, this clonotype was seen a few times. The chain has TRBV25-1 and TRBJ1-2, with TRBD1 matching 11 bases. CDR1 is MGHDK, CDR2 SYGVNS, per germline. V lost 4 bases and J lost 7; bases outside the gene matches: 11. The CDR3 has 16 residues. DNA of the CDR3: TGTGCCAGCAGTGCCCCCAGGAGGACAGGGGGCGGTGGCTACACCTTC. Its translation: CASSAPRRTGGGGYTF.

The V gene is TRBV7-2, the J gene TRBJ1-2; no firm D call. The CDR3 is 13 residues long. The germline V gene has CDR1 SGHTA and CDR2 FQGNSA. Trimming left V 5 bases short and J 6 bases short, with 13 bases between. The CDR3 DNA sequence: TGTGCCAGCAGCCATACAGCAAACAATGGCTACACCTTC. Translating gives CASSHTANNGYTF.

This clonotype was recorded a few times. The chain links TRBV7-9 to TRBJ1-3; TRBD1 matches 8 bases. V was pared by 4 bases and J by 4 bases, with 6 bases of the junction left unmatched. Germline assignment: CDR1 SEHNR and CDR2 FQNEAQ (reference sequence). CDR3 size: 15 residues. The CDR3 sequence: CASSSTGAFGNTIYF. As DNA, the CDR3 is TGTGCCAGCAGCTCGACAGGGGCGTTCGGAAACACCATATATTTT.

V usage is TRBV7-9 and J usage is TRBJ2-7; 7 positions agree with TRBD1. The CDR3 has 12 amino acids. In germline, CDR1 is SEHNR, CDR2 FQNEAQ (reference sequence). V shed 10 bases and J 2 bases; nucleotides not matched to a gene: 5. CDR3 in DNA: TGTGCCACCCCAGGGGGAGCCTACGAGCAGTACTTC. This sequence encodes CATPGGAYEQYF.

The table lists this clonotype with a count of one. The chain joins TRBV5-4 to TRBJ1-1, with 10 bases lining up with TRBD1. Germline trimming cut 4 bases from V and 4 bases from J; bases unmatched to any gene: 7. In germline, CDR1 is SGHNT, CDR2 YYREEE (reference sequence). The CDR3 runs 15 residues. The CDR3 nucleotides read TGTGCCAGCAGCGCCAGGCGGACAGGGGGCACTGAAGCTTTCTTT. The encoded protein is CASSARRTGGTEAFF. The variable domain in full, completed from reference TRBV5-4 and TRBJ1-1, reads ETGVTQSPTHLIKTRGQQVTLRCSSQSGHNTVSWYQQALGQGPQFIFQYYREEENGRGNFPPRFSGLQFPNYSSELNVNALELDDSALYLCASSARRTGGTEAFFGQGTRLTVV.